These T cell receptor beta chains were read from a single sample in a study of blood T cell repertoires in COVID-19. Profiled with immunoSEQ multiplex PCR; TCRdb holds only in-frame clones, not every one. The sample lists under 200,000 clones, 75% to 85% occurring once. The specimen was PBMCs or T cells enriched from blood (not recorded which). Every receptor here comes from a woman aged 60 to 75 who had recovered from COVID-19. The CDR3 runs from the conserved cysteine through the conserved F or W. D genes are given only for firm matches. For some rows the clone size is stated as once, few or many, or as a class when expanded; others skip it.

d_call: TRBD2
v_call: TRBV11-3
j_call: TRBJ2-3
clone_size: .
cdr3_aa: CASSLHSGGAKDTQYF
cdr3_nt: TGTGCCAGCAGCTTACATAGCGGGGGGGCCAAAGATACGCAGTATTTT

d_call: TRBD2
v_call: TRBV5-4
j_call: TRBJ2-5
clone_size: once
cdr3_aa: CASTNGAGEETQYF
cdr3_nt: TGTGCCAGCACCAACGGTGCGGGGGAAGAGACCCAGTACTTC

d_call: .
v_call: TRBV28
j_call: TRBJ1-4
clone_size: .
cdr3_aa: CASSLLGDNEKLFF
cdr3_nt: TGTGCCAGCAGTTTATTGGGAGATAATGAAAAACTGTTTTTT

d_call: TRBD1
v_call: TRBV6-1
j_call: TRBJ2-1
clone_size: once
cdr3_aa: CASSDLLFDRVRDNEQFF
cdr3_nt: TGTGCCAGCAGTGACCTCCTGTTTGACAGGGTGAGGGACAATGAGCAGTTCTTC

d_call: TRBD1
v_call: TRBV19
j_call: TRBJ1-6
clone_size: .
cdr3_aa: CASSSRPGTGFNSPLHF
cdr3_nt: TGTGCCAGTAGTTCCCGCCCGGGGACAGGCTTTAATTCACCCCTCCACTTT

d_call: TRBD1
v_call: TRBV14
j_call: TRBJ2-7
clone_size: .
cdr3_aa: CASSLQGKAYEQYF
cdr3_nt: TGTGCCAGCAGTTTACAGGGGAAAGCCTACGAGCAGTACTTC

d_call: .
v_call: TRBV12-3/TRBV12-4
j_call: TRBJ2-5
clone_size: .
cdr3_aa: CASSLDSEETQYF
cdr3_nt: TGTGCCAGCAGTTTAGACTCCGAAGAGACCCAGTACTTC

d_call: TRBD1
v_call: TRBV13
j_call: TRBJ1-4
clone_size: few
cdr3_aa: CASSLGQGEKLFF
cdr3_nt: TGTGCCAGCAGCTTAGGACAGGGGGAAAAACTGTTTTTT

d_call: TRBD2
v_call: TRBV9
j_call: TRBJ2-1
clone_size: .
cdr3_aa: CASSVSGGFNEQFF
cdr3_nt: TGTGCCAGCAGCGTAAGCGGGGGGTTCAATGAGCAGTTCTTC

d_call: .
v_call: TRBV12-5
j_call: TRBJ1-2
clone_size: once
cdr3_aa: CASGLVLLGGRDYGYTF
cdr3_nt: TGTGCTAGTGGTTTGGTACTACTAGGGGGTCGTGACTATGGCTACACCTTC

d_call: TRBD1
v_call: TRBV6-5
j_call: TRBJ1-2
clone_size: .
cdr3_aa: CATRWTGGADYGYTF
cdr3_nt: TGTGCCACCCGTTGGACAGGGGGCGCAGACTATGGCTACACCTTC

d_call: TRBD2
v_call: TRBV5-1
j_call: TRBJ2-1
clone_size: .
cdr3_aa: CASSYLRGNEQFF
cdr3_nt: TGCGCCAGCAGCTATTTGCGGGGGAATGAGCAGTTCTTC

d_call: .
v_call: TRBV11-3
j_call: TRBJ2-2
clone_size: .
cdr3_aa: CASSLARGSTGELFF
cdr3_nt: TGTGCCAGCAGCTTAGCCCGGGGAAGCACCGGGGAGCTGTTTTTT

d_call: TRBD1
v_call: TRBV5-6
j_call: TRBJ2-5
clone_size: .
cdr3_aa: CASSPTGVLETQYF
cdr3_nt: TGTGCCAGCAGCCCGACAGGGGTCTTAGAGACCCAGTACTTC

d_call: .
v_call: TRBV27
j_call: TRBJ2-3
clone_size: .
cdr3_aa: CASTSRGGPGDTQYF
cdr3_nt: TGTGCCAGCACCTCAAGGGGGGGGCCAGGAGATACGCAGTATTTT